The text below deals with one TCR beta chain. In germline, CDR1 is SGHDT, CDR2 YYEEEE. The CDR3 consists of 16 residues. Germline trimming cut 0 bases from V and 4 bases from J; bases unmatched to any gene: 4. This record belongs to a study of blood T cell repertoires in COVID-19. Study-level information: Researchers got acute and convalescent COVID-19 samples from the United States, Italy and Spain. Sources were T cells, B-cell-depleted T cells, or PBMCs; the material itself was cDNA or gDNA.

In the original analysis: Amplifying reference gene primers gave estimates of nucleated cell counts. The assay was immunoSEQ multiplex PCR, and TCRdb's table has in-frame clones only and misses some. D and trimming were read from the DNA, whereas the V and J calls and clone size are those reported in that table. This sample has 66,000 or so clones; 80% occur once, and the top ten carry 9% to 10%. Specimen: peripheral blood. The sequence was obtained from a human donor in a cohort sampled during active COVID-19. The genes are TRBV5-6 and TRBJ2-1, with TRBD2 matching over 10 bases. Here the CDR3 DNA reads TGTGCCAGCAGCTTGGCCTTAGCGGGGGGATACAATGAGCAGTTCTTC. Its protein is CASSLALAGGYNEQFF.